A single sample gave rise to the 18 T cell receptor beta chains below, sequenced in a study of blood T cell repertoires in COVID-19. The table came from immunoSEQ multiplex PCR; TCRdb's copy has only in-frame clones and leaves some out. The sample has about 160,000 clones; 75% to 90% are singletons. Source material: peripheral blood. The receptors derive from a woman aged 80 or over with active or convalescent COVID-19.

This clone turned up a few times. V is TRBV30 and J is TRBJ2-2, with 14 bases aligning to TRBD2. Germline CDR1 is GTSNPN and CDR2 is SVGIG (reference sequence). This CDR3 contains 18 residues. V gave up 0 bases and J gave up 5 bases; unmatched junction bases: 8. The CDR3, as DNA: TGTGCCTGGAGTGTAACCCGGACTAGCGGGGGGAGGACCGGGGAGCTGTTTTTT. This encodes CAWSVTRTSGGRTGELFF.

The rearrangement links TRBV12-3 or TRBV12-4 to TRBJ1-2; 7 bases match TRBD1. The V gene end was trimmed by 5 bases and the J gene end by 7 bases; junction bases not matched to a gene: 4. The CDR3 loop spans 12 amino acids. The chain's CDR3 is CASSRQGSGYTF. The CDR3 bases are TGTGCCAGCAGTAGACAGGGTTCTGGCTACACCTTC.

V gene TRBV7-9 combines with J gene TRBJ1-1; TRBD1 might be the D (6 bases). This CDR3 is 14 amino acids long. In germline, CDR1 is SEHNR, CDR2 FQNEAQ (reference sequence). The V and J ends lost 4 bases and 5 bases respectively, with 14 bases between them. CDR3 DNA sequence: TGTGCCAGCAGCTGGGACACGGTGTTAACTGAAGCTTTCTTT. It yields the protein CASSWDTVLTEAFF. Complete variable domain (other parts from reference TRBV7-9 and TRBJ1-1): DTGVSQNPRHKITKRGQNVTFRCDPISEHNRLYWYRQTLGQGPEFLTYFQNEAQLEKSRLLSDRFSAERPKGSFSTLEIQRTEQGDSAMYLCASSWDTVLTEAFFGQGTRLTVV.

CDR3: CASSLQGNNQPQHF. In DNA, the CDR3 is TGTGCCAGCAGTTTACAGGGGAACAATCAGCCCCAGCATTTT. The chain recombines TRBV6-5 with TRBJ1-5, with 7 bases aligning to TRBD1. V was pared by 4 bases and J by 3 bases, with 3 bases of the junction left unmatched. The germline gives CDR1 MNHEY, CDR2 SVGAGI. This CDR3 spans 14 amino acids.

The V gene is TRBV7-6, the J gene TRBJ1-4; 8 nucleotides line up with TRBD1. The CDR3 is made up of 15 amino acids. Trimming cost V 3 bases and J 5 bases; bases outside gene matches: 5. From germline, CDR1 is SGHVS and CDR2 FNYEAQ. The CDR3, as DNA: TGTGCCAGCAGCTTCCAACAGGGGGGGAATGAAAAACTGTTTTTT. Translation: CASSFQQGGNEKLFF. Full variable domain (remainder filled in from reference TRBV7-6 and TRBJ1-4): GAGVSQSPRYKVTKRGQDVALRCDPISGHVSLYWYRQALGQGPEFLTYFNYEAQQDKSGLPNDRFSAERPEGSISTLTIQRTEQRDSAMYRCASSFQQGGNEKLFFGSGTQLSVL.

The gene calls are TRBV7-2 and TRBJ1-5, with a tentative D call TRBD1 (5 bases). CDR1 and CDR2 (germline): SGHTA, FQGNSA. The CDR3 totals 13 residues. The ends were cut back, 6 bases at V and 4 bases at J, with 10 bases in the middle. In nucleotides, the CDR3 is TGTGCCAGCAGTCCAGGGATAAATCAGCCCCAGCATTTT. It specifies CASSPGINQPQHF.

This clone was detected once. The rearrangement uses TRBV18 and TRBJ1-4; the D is unclear. Germline lookup yields CDR1 KGHSH and CDR2 LQKENI. Between the trimmed V and J ends, which lost 2 bases and 3 bases, there was a span of 10 bases. CDR3 size: 15 residues. In nucleotides, the CDR3 is TGTGCCAGCTCACCATCCGGAGCGGCTAATGAAAAACTGTTTTTT. The encoded protein is CASSPSGAANEKLFF.

V and J are TRBV6-5 and TRBJ2-3; possible D gene TRBD1, 6 bases. The CDR3 spans 14 residues. The germline gives CDR1 MNHEY, CDR2 SVGAGI. Deletions cut 7 bases from V and 0 bases from J, with 11 bases between. CDR3 nucleotide sequence: TGTGCCAGCAACCAGGGGTTGAGCACAGATACGCAGTATTTT. Residues: CASNQGLSTDTQYF.

This clone occurred many times. The chain is built from TRBV6-1 and TRBJ2-3; TRBD2 aligns across 9 bases. The CDR3 runs to 15 residues. Losses at the gene ends were 1 base for V and 4 bases for J; bases not matched to a gene: 3. Germline V lookup: CDR1 MNHNS, CDR2 SASEGT. CDR3 sequence (DNA): TGTGCCAGCAGTGAAGAGAGCGGGGGGCCAGATACGCAGTATTTT. It encodes CASSEESGGPDTQYF.

The genes are TRBV3-1 (or the pseudogene TRBV3-2) and TRBJ1-1; 8 bases agree with TRBD1. After removal of 4 bases from V and 0 bases from J, the junction contained 7 bases not matched to a gene. The CDR3 length is 16 residues. Germline CDR1 LGHDT, CDR2 YNNKEL (reference sequence). Written as DNA, the CDR3 is TGTGCCAGCAGCCCATTTACAGGGGGGATGAACACTGAAGCTTTCTTT. It codes for CASSPFTGGMNTEAFF.

V usage is TRBV4-1 and J usage is TRBJ1-6; D is undetermined. The V end was cut by 0 bases, the J end by 4 bases, with 10 bases between. This CDR3 region has 16 residues. Germline values: CDR1 MGHRA, CDR2 YSYEKL. The CDR3 DNA is TGCGCCAGCAGCCAAGAGGGCTTGAGTTATAATTCACCCCTCCACTTT. Its translation: CASSQEGLSYNSPLHF.

The genes are TRBV6-2 or TRBV6-3 and TRBJ2-7, with 8 bases matching TRBD1. The CDR3 length is 16 residues. V lost 0 bases to trimming and J lost 4 bases; unmatched junction nucleotides: 8. Germline loops: CDR1 MNHEY, CDR2 SVGEGT. The CDR3 DNA sequence: TGTGCCAGCAGTTACTCGTTTCCAGGGGGCAAGTACGAGCAGTACTTC. Translation: CASSYSFPGGKYEQYF.

This rearrangement joins TRBV7-6 to TRBJ1-1, with 7 bases aligning to TRBD1. Germline values: CDR1 SGHVS, CDR2 FNYEAQ. The V gene end was trimmed by 1 base and the J gene end by 6 bases; junction bases not matched to a gene: 5. CDR3 size: 14 residues. The CDR3 region is CASSLDPTGPEAFF. Here the CDR3 DNA reads TGTGCCAGCAGCTTAGATCCGACAGGGCCTGAAGCTTTCTTT.

Details on this clone: The sample holds other DNA sequences that translate to the same CDR3. The V and J genes are TRBV5-1 and TRBJ1-3; no reliable D call. The CDR3 runs 15 residues. V lost 0 bases and J lost 0, with 7 bases in between. Germline V gene data show CDR1 as SGHRS and CDR2 as YFSETQ. The CDR3 coding sequence is TGCGCCAGCAGCTTGGACAATAACTCTGGAAACACCATATATTTT. As protein: CASSLDNNSGNTIYF.

The V call is TRBV6-6, the J call TRBJ2-5, with 7 positions matching TRBD1. CDR1 MNHNY and CDR2 SVGAGI come from the germline V gene (reference sequence). V gave up 6 bases and J gave up 2 bases; unmatched junction bases: 9. The CDR3 contains 15 residues. CDR3: CASSRVPGQQETQYF. Written as DNA, the CDR3 is TGTGCCAGCAGCCGTGTCCCGGGACAGCAAGAGACCCAGTACTTC.

The rearrangement joins TRBV18 to TRBJ1-5; 7 nucleotides match TRBD1. CDR1 and CDR2 from the germline V gene are KGHSH and LQKENI. The V gene end was trimmed by 1 base and the J gene end by 2 bases; junction bases not matched to a gene: 11. This CDR3 comprises 18 residues. The CDR3 loop reads CASSPRGQIAAGNQPQHF. The CDR3 coding sequence is TGTGCCAGCTCACCACGGGGACAGATAGCGGCGGGCAATCAGCCCCAGCATTTT.

This chain joins TRBV10-3 and TRBJ1-6; 8 bases are shared with TRBD1. The V segment lost 5 bases and the J segment 9 bases; nucleotides outside the gene matches: 9. This CDR3 region has 15 residues. Looked up from germline, CDR1 is ENHRY and CDR2 is SYGVKD. The CDR3 sequence is CAISPSGTGGSPLHF. In DNA, the CDR3 is TGTGCCATCAGTCCCAGCGGGACAGGAGGTTCACCCCTCCACTTT.

The V call is TRBV18, the J call TRBJ1-6; 9 bases map to TRBD1. The V gene's germline CDR1 is KGHSH and CDR2 LQKENI. V was pared by 1 base and J by 9 bases, with 4 bases of the junction left unmatched. The CDR3 runs 15 residues. The CDR3 reads CASSPRLQGASPLHF. In nucleotides, the CDR3 is TGTGCCAGCTCACCACGGTTACAGGGGGCTTCACCCCTCCACTTT.